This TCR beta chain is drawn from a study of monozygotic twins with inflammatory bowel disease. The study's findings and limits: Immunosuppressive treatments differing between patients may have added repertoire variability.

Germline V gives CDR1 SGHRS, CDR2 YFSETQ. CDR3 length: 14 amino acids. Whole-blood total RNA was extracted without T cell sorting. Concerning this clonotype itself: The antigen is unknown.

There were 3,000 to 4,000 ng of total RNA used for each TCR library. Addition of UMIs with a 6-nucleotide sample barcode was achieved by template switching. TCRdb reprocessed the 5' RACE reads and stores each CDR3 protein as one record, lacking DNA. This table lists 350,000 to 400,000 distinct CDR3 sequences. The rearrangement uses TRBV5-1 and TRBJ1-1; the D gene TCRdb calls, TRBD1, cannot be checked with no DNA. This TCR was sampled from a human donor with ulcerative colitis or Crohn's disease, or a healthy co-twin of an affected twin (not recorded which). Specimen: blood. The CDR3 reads CASSVGQRNTEAFF.